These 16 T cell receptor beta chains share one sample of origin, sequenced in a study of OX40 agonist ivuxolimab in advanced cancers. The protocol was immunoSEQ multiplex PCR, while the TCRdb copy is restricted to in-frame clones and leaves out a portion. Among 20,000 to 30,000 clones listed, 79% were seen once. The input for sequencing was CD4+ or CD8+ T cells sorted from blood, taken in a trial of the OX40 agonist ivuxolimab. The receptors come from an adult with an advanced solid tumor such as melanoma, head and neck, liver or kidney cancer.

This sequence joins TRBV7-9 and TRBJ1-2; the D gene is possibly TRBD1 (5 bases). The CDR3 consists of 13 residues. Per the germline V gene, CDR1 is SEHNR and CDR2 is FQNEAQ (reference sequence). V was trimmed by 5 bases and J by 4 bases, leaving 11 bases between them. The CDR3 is CASSPGTPYGYTF. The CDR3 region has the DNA TGTGCCAGCAGCCCCGGGACCCCCTATGGCTACACCTTC. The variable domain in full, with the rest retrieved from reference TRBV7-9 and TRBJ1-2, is DTGVSQNPRHKITKRGQNVTFRCDPISEHNRLYWYRQTLGQGPEFLTYFQNEAQLEKSRLLSDRFSAERPKGSFSTLEIQRTEQGDSAMYLCASSPGTPYGYTFGSGTRLTVV.

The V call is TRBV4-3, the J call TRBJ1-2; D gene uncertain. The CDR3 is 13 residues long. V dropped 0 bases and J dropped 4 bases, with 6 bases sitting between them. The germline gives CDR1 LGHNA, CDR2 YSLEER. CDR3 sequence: CASSQEGSYGYTF. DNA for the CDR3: TGCGCCAGCAGCCAAGAGGGTTCCTATGGCTACACCTTC.

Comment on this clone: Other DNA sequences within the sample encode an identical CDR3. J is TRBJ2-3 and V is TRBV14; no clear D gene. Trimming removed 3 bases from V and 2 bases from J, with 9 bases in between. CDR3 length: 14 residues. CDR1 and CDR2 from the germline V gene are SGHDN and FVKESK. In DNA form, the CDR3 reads TGTGCCAGCAGCCAGGCTAGACACACAGATACGCAGTATTTT. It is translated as CASSQARHTDTQYF.

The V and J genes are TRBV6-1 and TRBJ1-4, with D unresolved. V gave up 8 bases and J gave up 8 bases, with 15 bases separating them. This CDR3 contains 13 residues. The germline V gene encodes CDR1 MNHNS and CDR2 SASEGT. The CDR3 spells CASSPFKAEKLFF. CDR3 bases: TGTGCCAGCTCCCCGTTTAAGGCAGAAAAACTGTTTTTT.

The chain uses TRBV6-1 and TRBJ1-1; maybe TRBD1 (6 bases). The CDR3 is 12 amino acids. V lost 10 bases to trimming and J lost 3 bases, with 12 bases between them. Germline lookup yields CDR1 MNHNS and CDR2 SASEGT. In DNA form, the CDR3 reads TGTGCCACCGGGACATCTTACACTGAAGCTTTCTTT. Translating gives CATGTSYTEAFF.

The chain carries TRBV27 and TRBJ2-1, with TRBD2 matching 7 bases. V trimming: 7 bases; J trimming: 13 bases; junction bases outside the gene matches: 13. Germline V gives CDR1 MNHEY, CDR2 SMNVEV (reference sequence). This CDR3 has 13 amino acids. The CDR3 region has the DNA TGTGCCAGCATTAGTATATTTCCGGGACTACAGTTCTTC. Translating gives CASISIFPGLQFF.

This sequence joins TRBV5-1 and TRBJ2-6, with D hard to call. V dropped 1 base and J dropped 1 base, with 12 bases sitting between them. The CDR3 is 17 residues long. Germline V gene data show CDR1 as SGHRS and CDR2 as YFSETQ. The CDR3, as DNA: TGCGCCAGCAGCTTGTACGCAGAATTTTCTGGGGCCAACGTCCTGACTTTC. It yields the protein CASSLYAEFSGANVLTF.

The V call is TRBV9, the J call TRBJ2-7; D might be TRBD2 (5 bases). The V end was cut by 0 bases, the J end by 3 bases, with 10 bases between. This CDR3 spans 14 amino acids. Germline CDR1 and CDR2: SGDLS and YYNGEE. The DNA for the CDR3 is TGTGCCAGCAGCGTAGGAGGGCCTGGCTACGAGCAGTACTTC. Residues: CASSVGGPGYEQYF.

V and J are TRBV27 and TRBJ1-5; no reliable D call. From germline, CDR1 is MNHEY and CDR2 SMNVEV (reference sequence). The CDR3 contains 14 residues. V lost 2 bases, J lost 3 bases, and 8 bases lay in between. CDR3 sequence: CASSLVASNQPQHF. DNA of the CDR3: TGTGCCAGCAGTTTAGTGGCCTCCAATCAGCCCCAGCATTTT.

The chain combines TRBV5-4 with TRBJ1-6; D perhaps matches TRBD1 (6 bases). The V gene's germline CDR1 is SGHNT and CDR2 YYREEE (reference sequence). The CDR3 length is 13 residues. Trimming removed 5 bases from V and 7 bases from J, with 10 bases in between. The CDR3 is CASSNRENSPLHF. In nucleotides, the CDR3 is TGTGCCAGCAGTAACAGGGAAAATTCACCCCTCCACTTT.

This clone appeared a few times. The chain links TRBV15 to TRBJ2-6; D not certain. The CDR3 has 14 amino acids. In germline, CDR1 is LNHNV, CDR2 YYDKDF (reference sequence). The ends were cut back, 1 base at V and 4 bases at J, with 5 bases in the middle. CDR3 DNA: TGTGCCACCAGCAGAGGGGAAGGGGCCAACGTCCTGACTTTC. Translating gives CATSRGEGANVLTF.

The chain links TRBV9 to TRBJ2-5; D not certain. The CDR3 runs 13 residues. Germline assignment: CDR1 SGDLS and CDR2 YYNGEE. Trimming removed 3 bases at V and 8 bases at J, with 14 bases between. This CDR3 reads CASSAPGYVTQYF. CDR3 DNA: TGTGCCAGCAGCGCCCCCGGCTACGTAACCCAGTACTTC.

CDR3 in amino acids: CASSLWGAAAGGYTF. CDR3 in DNA: TGTGCCAGCAGCTTATGGGGGGCCGCGGCAGGAGGCTACACCTTC. The chain employs TRBV13 and TRBJ1-2; D possibly corresponds to TRBD1 (6 bases). Trimming removed 2 bases at V and 8 bases at J, with 18 bases between. CDR3 size: 15 residues. From germline, CDR1 is PRHDT and CDR2 FYEKMQ (reference sequence).

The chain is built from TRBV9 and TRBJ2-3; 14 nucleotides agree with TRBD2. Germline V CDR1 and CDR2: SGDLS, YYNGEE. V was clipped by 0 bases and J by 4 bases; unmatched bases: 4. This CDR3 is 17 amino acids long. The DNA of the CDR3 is TGTGCCAGCAGCGTAGCTAGACTAGCGGGGGGGCCAGATACGCAGTATTTT. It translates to CASSVARLAGGPDTQYF.

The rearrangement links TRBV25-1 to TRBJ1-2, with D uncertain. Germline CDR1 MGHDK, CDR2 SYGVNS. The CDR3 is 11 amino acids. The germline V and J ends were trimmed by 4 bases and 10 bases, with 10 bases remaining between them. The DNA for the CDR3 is TGTGCCAGCAGTGGGGGAGTTGCCTACACCTTC. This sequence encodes CASSGGVAYTF.

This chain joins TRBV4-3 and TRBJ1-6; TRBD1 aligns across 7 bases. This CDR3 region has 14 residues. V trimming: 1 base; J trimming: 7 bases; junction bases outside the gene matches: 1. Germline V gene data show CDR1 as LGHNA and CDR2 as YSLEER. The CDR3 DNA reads TGCGCCAGCAGCCAAGGGGACAGCAATTCACCCCTCCACTTT. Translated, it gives CASSQGDSNSPLHF.